Following are 8 T cell receptor beta chains from one sample sequenced in a study of metastatic and nonmetastatic thyroid tumors. Every patient was untreated before thyroid surgery. TCRdb used MiXCR to call clones anew from the PCR reads. The sample consists of about 69,000 clones, 12% to 15% of them appearing once. Material for sequencing was blood. These receptors came from a male donor with papillary thyroid cancer or a benign thyroid nodule (not recorded which). Some clones in this sample may be carry-over from other donors' samples.

This clone was observed at least ten times. The chain uses TRBV28 and TRBJ1-4; perhaps TRBD1 as D (6 bases). Per germline, CDR1 MDHEN and CDR2 SYDVKM. CDR3 size: 15 residues. V gave up 4 bases and J gave up 7 bases, with 16 bases separating them. The CDR3 DNA reads TGTGCCAGCAGTTCTCCGGGGGCGTTAGGTGAAAAACTGTTTTTT. Translating gives CASSSPGALGEKLFF.

This clone was observed at least ten times. The chain joins TRBV29-1 to TRBJ1-5; the D gene is possibly TRBD1 (5 bases). CDR1 is SQVTM and CDR2 is ANQGSEA in the germline V gene. This CDR3 is 14 amino acids long. V was clipped by 4 bases and J by 1 base, with 11 bases between them. CDR3 DNA: TGCAGCGTTGTTACCGGGACCAGCAATCAGCCCCAGCATTTT. Amino acids: CSVVTGTSNQPQHF.

This clone was observed many times. Just one base apart from a much larger clone, this may be a read error. The chain links TRBV12-3 or TRBV12-4 to TRBJ1-3; maybe TRBD1 (6 bases). Between the trimmed V and J ends, which lost 6 bases and 0 bases, there was a span of 21 bases. The CDR3 is 18 residues long. CDR3 residues: CASRPNQGIILSGNTIYF. The CDR3 bases are TGTGCCAGCAGGCCAAACCAGGGGATTATTCTCTCTGGAAACACCATATATTTT.

In its sample, this clone was seen many times. Being one base from a much bigger clone, this may be a read error. The J gene is TRBJ2-1, the V gene TRBV27; D possibly matches TRBD1 or TRBD2 (5 bases each). The germline V gene has CDR1 MNHEY and CDR2 SMNVEV (reference sequence). This CDR3 has 15 amino acids. The CDR3 loop reads CAGSAGTEIYNEQFF. The DNA for the CDR3 is TGTGCCGGCAGTGCCGGGACGGAGATATACAATGAGCAGTTCTTC.

This clone is termed medium-sized (0.01 to 0.1%). J is TRBJ1-2 and V is TRBV2; D possibly corresponds to TRBD1 (6 bases). The CDR3 runs to 13 residues. Per germline, CDR1 SNHLY and CDR2 FYNNEI. V was cut by 6 bases and J by 8 bases, with 16 bases left in between. CDR3 region: CASRSGAQRGYTF. CDR3 coding DNA: TGTGCCAGCAGGTCAGGGGCGCAGAGAGGCTACACCTTC. The full variable domain, in which reference TRBV2 and TRBJ1-2 provide the parts outside the CDR3, is EPEVTQTPSHQVTQMGQEVILRCVPISNHLYFYWYRQILGQKVEFLVSFYNNEISEKSEIFDDQFSVERPDGSNFTLKIRSTKLEDSAMYFCASRSGAQRGYTFGSGTRLTVV.

The DNA for the CDR3 is TGCGCCAGCAGCCAATCAGCGGGAGCGGGCGATGAGCAGTTCTTC. Translating it yields CASSQSAGAGDEQFF. The V call is TRBV4-1, the J call TRBJ2-1; TRBD2 agrees at 8 bases. With 2 bases clipped from V and 8 bases from J, the junction kept 8 bases outside the gene matches. Germline-derived CDR1 and CDR2 are MGHRA and YSYEKL. The CDR3 sequence is 15 residues long.

For this clone: This clone may be a read error of a much larger clone one base away. The gene calls are TRBV18 and TRBJ1-4; TRBD1 matches 11 bases. Germline lookup yields CDR1 KGHSH and CDR2 LQKENI. This CDR3 contains 14 residues. The chain's CDR3 is CASSPDRGHEELFF. In DNA form, the CDR3 reads TGTGCCAGCTCGCCGGACAGGGGGCATGAAGAACTGTTTTTT. Looking up the rest from reference TRBV18 and TRBJ1-4 gives the full variable domain: NAGVMQNPRHLVRRRGQEARLRCSPMKGHSHVYWYRQLPEEGLKFMVYLQKENIIDESGMPKERFSAEFPKEGPSILRIQQVVRGDSAAYFCASSPDRGHEELFFGSGTQLSVL.

There are a few counts of this clone. CDR3 region: CASRPGTGRHNEKFF. The CDR3 DNA follows: TGTGCCAGCAGACCCGGGACAGGGAGACACAATGAGAAATTCTTC. This chain joins TRBV6-1 and TRBJ2-1; 9 bases are a match to TRBD1. CDR1 and CDR2 from the germline V gene are MNHNS and SASEGT. The CDR3 length is 15 residues. Trimming took 6 bases from V and 16 from J; bases not matched to a gene: 19.